This passage covers 17 T cell receptor beta chains from one sample sequenced in a study of human T cells and chemical hapten exposure. Documented time point: patch test 1, 2 weeks after DPC sensitization. Treatment given: therapeutic diphenylcyclopropenone sensitization with weekly scalp DPC. MiXCR, run by TCRdb on the RACE reads, gives a single entry per CDR3 protein. This sample carries 380,000 or so distinct CDR3 sequences, roughly 4.8% of them seen once, and the ten largest clones take 2% to 2.5%. The sample consisted of whole blood, taken in connection with sensitization to the hapten diphenylcyclopropenone (DPC). The receptor set was obtained from a woman aged 45-59 years with alopecia areata. Some clones in this sample may be carry-over from other donors' samples.

In this sample, this clonotype turned up a few times. The J gene is TRBJ1-1, the V gene TRBV7-9; D remains ambiguous. The CDR3 runs 14 residues. V shed 5 bases and J shed 11 bases, with 21 bases lying between them. Germline lookup yields CDR1 SEHNR and CDR2 FQNEAQ (reference sequence). The CDR3 loop reads CASSPRTGGVEAFF. CDR3 bases: TGTGCCAGCAGCCCCAGGACGGGTGGAGTGGAGGCTTTCTTT.

This clonotype showed up just a few times. The chain recombines TRBV20-1 with TRBJ1-2; 8 bases are shared with TRBD1. Germline trimming cut 5 bases from V and 4 bases from J; bases unmatched to any gene: 3. Germline V gives CDR1 DFQATT, CDR2 SNEGSKA (reference sequence). There are 12 residues in the CDR3. The CDR3 DNA is TGCAGTGCTCCAGGGGGCGGCTATGGCTACACCTTC. Translating it yields CSAPGGGYGYTF.

This clonotype occurred a few times. V and J are TRBV5-1 and TRBJ2-3; D not certain. Germline V gives CDR1 SGHRS, CDR2 YFSETQ. The CDR3 is made up of 16 amino acids. The V end lost 0 bases, the J end lost 2 bases, and 13 bases lay between the germline ends. The CDR3 region has the DNA TGCGCCAGCAGCTTGGTACCAGGCTCCCCCACAGATACGCAGTATTTT. Translating gives CASSLVPGSPTDTQYF. The full variable domain, its missing parts supplied by reference TRBV5-1 and TRBJ2-3, is KAGVTQTPRYLIKTRGQQVTLSCSPISGHRSVSWYQQTPGQGLQFLFEYFSETQRNKGNFPGRFSGRQFSNSRSEMNVSTLELGDSALYLCASSLVPGSPTDTQYFGPGTRLTVL.

This clonotype was observed a handful of times. The chain uses TRBV2 and TRBJ2-7; D not resolved. Trimming removed 9 bases at V and 0 bases at J, with 12 bases between. Germline CDR1 reads SNHLY; CDR2 reads FYNNEI. The CDR3 consists of 13 residues. The CDR3 is CARSSTDSYEQYF. The DNA of the CDR3 is TGTGCCAGGAGCTCTACGGACTCCTACGAGCAGTACTTC.

This clonotype was found a few times. The chain recombines TRBV20-1 with TRBJ1-4; 7 bases line up with TRBD1. The germline gives CDR1 DFQATT, CDR2 SNEGSKA (reference sequence). This CDR3 has 14 residues. The junction had 9 bases not matched to a gene; V was cut back by 5 bases and J by 6 bases. The CDR3 loop is CSAAHRGRDEKLFF. Written as DNA, the CDR3 is TGCAGTGCTGCTCACAGGGGAAGGGATGAAAAACTGTTTTTT.

In the case of this clonotype: This sequence may be a read error, since a much larger clone differs from it by one base. Without the conserved terminal phenylalanine or tryptophan, this CDR3 likely stems from a read error. The chain joins TRBV6-5 to TRBJ1-1, with D possibly matching TRBD1 (6 bases). The germline V and J ends were trimmed by 4 bases and 5 bases, with 17 bases remaining between them. Germline assignment: CDR1 MNHEY and CDR2 SVGAGI. This CDR3 comprises 15 residues. CDR3 sequence reads: CASSSVGLQGTEAFS. The CDR3 DNA is TGTGCCAGCAGTTCTGTGGGTCTTCAGGGGACTGAAGCTTTCTCT.

The J gene is TRBJ1-5, the V gene TRBV21-1; the table's TRBD1 call for D was not verified on the DNA. TRBV21-1 is shown as a pseudogene. The CDR3 extends over 19 amino acids. The CDR3 region is CASSKEGRQGTRSNQPQHF. The CDR3 nucleotides read TGTGCCAGCAGCAAAGAAGGGAGACAGGGGACTCGGAGCAATCAGCCCCAGCATTTT.

J is TRBJ2-5 and V is TRBV29-1, with D tentatively TRBD2 (6 bases). CDR1 is SQVTM and CDR2 is ANQGSEA in the germline V gene. V lost 8 bases and J 5 bases, leaving 12 bases between the germline ends. This CDR3 spans 11 amino acids. The CDR3, as DNA: TGCAGCACTAGCTTAGACGAGACCCAGTACTTC. It codes for CSTSLDETQYF.

This clonotype showed up many times. The chain links TRBV18 to TRBJ2-2, with 9 bases aligning to TRBD2. Germline assignment: CDR1 KGHSH and CDR2 LQKENI. V was pared by 0 bases and J by 2 bases, with 1 base of the junction left unmatched. The CDR3 contains 16 residues. The CDR3 DNA is TGTGCCAGCTCACCACCGACTAGCGGCAACACCGGGGAGCTGTTTTTT. Amino acids: CASSPPTSGNTGELFF. Full variable domain (remainder filled in from reference TRBV18 and TRBJ2-2): NAGVMQNPRHLVRRRGQEARLRCSPMKGHSHVYWYRQLPEEGLKFMVYLQKENIIDESGMPKERFSAEFPKEGPSILRIQQVVRGDSAAYFCASSPPTSGNTGELFFGEGSRLTVL.

This clonotype was recorded many times. The chain employs TRBV29-1 and TRBJ1-4, with no clear D. Per germline, CDR1 SQVTM and CDR2 ANQGSEA. This CDR3 spans 13 amino acids. The V end was cut by 1 base, the J end by 8 bases, with 11 bases between. The CDR3 spells CSVEVRRQEKLFF. The CDR3 DNA reads as TGCAGCGTTGAAGTGCGCCGACAAGAAAAACTGTTTTTT.

This chain uses TRBV15 with TRBJ2-5; no definite D call. There are 11 residues in the CDR3. Germline V gives CDR1 LNHNV, CDR2 YYDKDF (reference sequence). Deletions cut 4 bases from V and 2 bases from J, with 2 bases between. The CDR3 nucleotides read TGTGCCACCAGCATTCAAGAGACCCAGTACTTC. Amino acids: CATSIQETQYF.

This clonotype was seen many times. The chain couples TRBV11-2 to TRBJ1-5, with D possibly matching TRBD1 (5 bases). Germline-derived CDR1 and CDR2 are SGHAT and FQNNGV. Trimming left V 1 base short and J 7 bases short, with 14 bases between. The CDR3 length is 15 residues. Here the CDR3 reads CASSLGGTGRQPQHF. The CDR3 DNA reads as TGTGCCAGCAGCTTAGGAGGCACAGGCCGACAGCCCCAGCATTTT.

This clonotype was seen at least ten times. The chain uses TRBV4-2 and TRBJ1-4, with TRBD1 as a possible D gene (6 bases). Trimming pared 1 base from V and 7 bases from J, leaving 16 bases between. Germline assignment: CDR1 LGHNA and CDR2 YNFKEQ. The CDR3 contains 16 residues. The CDR3 DNA is TGTGCCAGCAGCCAAGGGGGTGGACAGTGGGGTGAAAAACTGTTTTTT. Its protein is CASSQGGGQWGEKLFF.

This clonotype occurred many times. The chain recombines TRBV11-2 with TRBJ1-1, with TRBD1 as a possible D gene (5 bases). Trimming pared 3 bases from V and 6 bases from J, leaving 11 bases between. Germline V lookup: CDR1 SGHAT, CDR2 FQNNGV. The length of the CDR3 is 13 residues. The CDR3 sequence: CASSLGDGAEAFF. CDR3 in DNA: TGTGCCAGCAGCTTGGGGGACGGCGCTGAAGCTTTCTTT. Together with reference TRBV11-2 and TRBJ1-1, the CDR3 gives the full variable domain: EAGVAQSPRYKIIEKRQSVAFWCNPISGHATLYWYQQILGQGPKLLIQFQNNGVVDDSQLPKDRFSAERLKGVDSTLKIQPAKLEDSAVYLCASSLGDGAEAFFGQGTRLTVV.

This clonotype was counted ten times or more. This chain uses TRBV20-1 with TRBJ1-4; TRBD1 matches 7 bases. Germline loops: CDR1 DFQATT, CDR2 SNEGSKA (reference sequence). The junction had 3 bases not matched to a gene; V was cut back by 2 bases and J by 3 bases. CDR3 length: 14 residues. CDR3 coding DNA: TGCAGTGCTAGATCGGACAGGCCTAATGAAAAACTGTTTTTT. It specifies CSARSDRPNEKLFF.

At least ten counts were recorded for this clonotype. The rearrangement uses TRBV5-1 and TRBJ2-5; D unclear. Trimming stripped 0 bases from V and 3 bases from J, with 12 bases between. The germline V gene encodes CDR1 SGHRS and CDR2 YFSETQ. The CDR3 contains 15 residues. The CDR3 loop is CASSLAELDEETQYF. CDR3 bases: TGCGCCAGCAGCTTGGCCGAGCTGGACGAAGAGACCCAGTACTTC.

This clonotype was recorded many times. The chain carries TRBV13 and TRBJ1-4; D ambiguous. This CDR3 is built from 15 residues. The V end was cut by 4 bases, the J end by 0 bases, with 9 bases between. Germline V lookup: CDR1 PRHDT, CDR2 FYEKMQ (reference sequence). Here the CDR3 reads CASSSTAATNEKLFF. CDR3 sequence (DNA): TGTGCCAGCAGCTCGACGGCTGCAACTAATGAAAAACTGTTTTTT. Together with reference TRBV13 and TRBJ1-4, the CDR3 gives the full variable domain: AAGVIQSPRHLIKEKRETATLKCYPIPRHDTVYWYQQGPGQDPQFLISFYEKMQSDKGSIPDRFSAQQFSDYHSELNMSSLELGDSALYFCASSSTAATNEKLFFGSGTQLSVL.